One and the same sample provided the 21 T cell receptor beta chains below, sequenced in a study of siplizumab effects on memory and regulatory T cells. Repertoires were generated with immunoSEQ multiplex PCR, while TCRdb's copy carries only in-frame clones and drops some. Of 90,000 to 120,000 clones listed, 94% are singletons. The sequenced sample consisted of Tregs sorted from blood. The receptor set was obtained from a human donor in good health.

Turning to this clone: Within the sample, other DNA sequences also encode this same CDR3. This chain connects TRBV5-1 to TRBJ2-3, with 14 bases aligning to TRBD2. V lost 4 bases to trimming and J lost 6 bases; unmatched junction nucleotides: 7. CDR1 and CDR2 from the germline V gene are SGHRS and YFSETQ. The CDR3 has 16 amino acids. In DNA form, the CDR3 reads TGCGCCAGCAGCCCGGGACTAGCGGGAGCGGGGGATACGCAGTATTTT. Translation: CASSPGLAGAGDTQYF.

This chain uses TRBV27 with TRBJ1-4, with TRBD1 matching over 9 bases. Trimming took 6 bases from V and 8 from J; bases not matched to a gene: 10. The CDR3 is made up of 15 amino acids. The germline CDR1 and CDR2 sequences are MNHEY and SMNVEV (reference sequence). The CDR3, as DNA: TGTGCCAGCAGGAGTCCGGGACAGGGTGGGGAAAAACTGTTTTTT. This codes for CASRSPGQGGEKLFF.

The chain is built from TRBV6-5 and TRBJ2-3; 8 bases line up with TRBD1. This CDR3 has 15 amino acids. CDR1 and CDR2 from the germline V gene are MNHEY and SVGAGI. The J segment lost 1 base and the V segment lost 5 bases, leaving 5 bases of the junction unmatched. Here the CDR3 DNA reads TGTGCCAGCAGTCCTGGACAGGGACGCACAGATACGCAGTATTTT. Its translation is CASSPGQGRTDTQYF.

J is TRBJ2-5 and V is TRBV29-1; a possible D gene is TRBD2 (5 bases). The V gene lost 7 bases and the J gene lost 4 bases, with 16 bases spanning the gap. The CDR3 length is 13 residues. Germline-derived CDR1 and CDR2 are SQVTM and ANQGSEA. CDR3 sequence reads: CSARDSRLETQYF. In nucleotides, the CDR3 is TGCAGCGCCCGGGATTCTAGACTAGAGACCCAGTACTTC.

This chain links TRBV5-1 with TRBJ1-3, with D perhaps matching TRBD1 (6 bases). CDR3 length equals 14 residues. The V end was cut by 4 bases, the J end by 3 bases, with 11 bases between. Germline loops: CDR1 SGHRS, CDR2 YFSETQ. The CDR3 reads CASSGGQLGNTIYF. Here the CDR3 DNA reads TGCGCCAGCAGCGGCGGACAGCTTGGAAACACCATATATTTT. Together with reference TRBV5-1 and TRBJ1-3, the CDR3 gives the full variable domain: KAGVTQTPRYLIKTRGQQVTLSCSPISGHRSVSWYQQTPGQGLQFLFEYFSETQRNKGNFPGRFSGRQFSNSRSEMNVSTLELGDSALYLCASSGGQLGNTIYFGEGSWLTVV.

Remarks on this clone: This CDR3 is also generated by other DNA sequences in the sample. The V gene is TRBV5-1, the J gene TRBJ2-5; no reliable D call. Germline lookup yields CDR1 SGHRS and CDR2 YFSETQ. This CDR3 has 11 residues. V lost 1 base and J 5 bases, leaving 3 bases between the germline ends. The CDR3 spells CASSLRETQYF. The CDR3 DNA reads TGCGCCAGCAGCTTGAGGGAGACCCAGTACTTC. The variable domain in full, with the rest retrieved from reference TRBV5-1 and TRBJ2-5, is KAGVTQTPRYLIKTRGQQVTLSCSPISGHRSVSWYQQTPGQGLQFLFEYFSETQRNKGNFPGRFSGRQFSNSRSEMNVSTLELGDSALYLCASSLRETQYFGPGTRLLVL.

V usage is TRBV27 and J usage is TRBJ1-6, with unresolved D. The CDR3 loop spans 14 amino acids. Per the germline V gene, CDR1 is MNHEY and CDR2 is SMNVEV (reference sequence). Trimming pared 7 bases from V and 7 bases from J, leaving 14 bases between. The CDR3 protein is CASKRRGVNSPLHF. The CDR3 region has the DNA TGTGCCAGCAAGAGGCGCGGGGTAAATTCACCCCTCCACTTT.

As concerns this clone: The sample carries other DNA sequences with the same CDR3. The V and J genes are TRBV18 and TRBJ1-3; 10 bases agree with TRBD1. The CDR3 extends over 16 amino acids. With 0 bases clipped from V and 3 bases from J, the junction kept 2 bases outside the gene matches. Germline values: CDR1 KGHSH, CDR2 LQKENI. This CDR3 is CASSPPTGGFGNTIYF. The CDR3 bases are TGTGCCAGCTCACCACCGACAGGGGGCTTTGGAAACACCATATATTTT.

The chain is built from TRBV18 and TRBJ1-2, with 9 bases identical to TRBD1. V was clipped by 3 bases and J by 7 bases; unmatched bases: 6. This CDR3 comprises 14 residues. Per the germline V gene, CDR1 is KGHSH and CDR2 is LQKENI. This chain's CDR3 is CASSPGQGLRGYTF. Here the CDR3 DNA reads TGTGCCAGCTCACCGGGACAGGGACTTCGTGGCTACACCTTC.

This clone turned up a few times. The chain is built from TRBV5-8 and TRBJ1-5; 7 nucleotides align to TRBD1. Trimming removed 7 bases from V and 4 bases from J; junction bases left unmatched: 11. CDR1 is SGHTS, CDR2 YDEGEE, per germline. This CDR3 spans 15 amino acids. CDR3 bases: TGTGCCAGCTCCAAAGGACAGGCCCAAAATCAGCCCCAGCATTTT. This encodes CASSKGQAQNQPQHF. Full variable domain (missing parts from reference TRBV5-8 and TRBJ1-5): EAGVTQSPTHLIKTRGQQATLRCSPISGHTSVYWYQQALGLGLQFLLWYDEGEERNRGNFPPRFSGRQFPNYSSELNVNALELEDSALYLCASSKGQAQNQPQHFGDGTRLSIL.

This chain uses TRBV5-1 with TRBJ1-2; D unclear. V was clipped by 2 bases and J by 4 bases, with 12 bases between them. This CDR3 spans 14 amino acids. The germline V gene has CDR1 SGHRS and CDR2 YFSETQ. The DNA of the CDR3 is TGCGCCAGCAGCTTTGGAGGCGGACCCTATGGCTACACCTTC. This gives the protein CASSFGGGPYGYTF.

This chain connects TRBV18 to TRBJ1-1; TRBD1 is a possible D gene (6 bases). The CDR3 loop spans 18 amino acids. V was clipped by 0 bases and J by 0 bases, with 17 bases between them. From germline, CDR1 is KGHSH and CDR2 LQKENI. CDR3 loop: CASSPPGLPGGLNTEAFF. CDR3 sequence (DNA): TGTGCCAGCTCACCACCGGGTCTACCCGGGGGCTTGAACACTGAAGCTTTCTTT.

This chain joins TRBV10-2 and TRBJ2-7; D gene unclear. CDR3 length: 13 amino acids. V was clipped by 7 bases and J by 4 bases, with 14 bases between them. Germline CDR1 reads WSHSY; CDR2 reads SAAADI. The CDR3 nucleotides read TGCGCCAGCACCGAAAAGAGGTATTACGAGCAGTACTTC. The encoded protein is CASTEKRYYEQYF.

The chain recombines TRBV9 with TRBJ2-1, with 14 bases fitting TRBD2. The V gene end was trimmed by 3 bases and the J gene end by 4 bases; junction bases not matched to a gene: 6. CDR3 length: 17 amino acids. Germline lookup yields CDR1 SGDLS and CDR2 YYNGEE. CDR3 amino acids: CASSAGTSGRRYNEQFF. CDR3 DNA: TGTGCCAGCAGCGCCGGGACTAGCGGGAGAAGGTACAATGAGCAGTTCTTC.

The V and J genes are TRBV27 and TRBJ1-2, with D hard to call. From germline, CDR1 is MNHEY and CDR2 SMNVEV (reference sequence). The CDR3 is 13 residues long. V was cut by 6 bases and J by 2 bases, with 10 bases left in between. CDR3 bases: TGTGCCAGCAGGCCGCTAACGAACTATGGCTACACCTTC. As protein: CASRPLTNYGYTF.

The rearrangement joins TRBV19 to TRBJ2-1; 8 bases are a match to TRBD2. Per germline, CDR1 LNHDA and CDR2 SQIVND (reference sequence). Trimming took 7 bases from V and 9 from J; bases not matched to a gene: 11. The CDR3 contains 14 residues. The DNA of the CDR3 is TGTGCCAGTACCGCCGGGACTAGTGATCGTGAGCAGTTCTTC. This translates into CASTAGTSDREQFF.

V and J are TRBV5-4 and TRBJ2-7; weak D call: TRBD1 (6 bases). The V gene lost 0 bases and the J gene lost 2 bases, with 12 bases spanning the gap. This CDR3 has 15 residues. CDR1 SGHNT and CDR2 YYREEE come from the germline V gene (reference sequence). Written as DNA, the CDR3 is TGTGCCAGCAGCTTGGGGGACACCAGCGCCTACGAGCAGTACTTC. Residues: CASSLGDTSAYEQYF. The complete variable domain, with remaining parts taken from reference TRBV5-4 and TRBJ2-7, reads ETGVTQSPTHLIKTRGQQVTLRCSSQSGHNTVSWYQQALGQGPQFIFQYYREEENGRGNFPPRFSGLQFPNYSSELNVNALELDDSALYLCASSLGDTSAYEQYFGPGTRLTVT.

As for this clone: The junction departs from germline at one end; a sequencing error may be responsible. The chain has TRBV6-4 and TRBJ1-2; D is unclear. This CDR3 region has 12 residues. Germline V gene sequence: CDR1 MRHNA, CDR2 SNTAGT. CDR3 bases: TGTGCCATTTCCTTGGCCAACTGTGGCTACACCTTC. It codes for CAISLANCGYTF.

CDR3: CSVSDRVNQPQHF. The CDR3, as DNA: TGCAGCGTGAGCGACAGGGTTAATCAGCCCCAGCATTTT. V gene TRBV29-1 combines with J gene TRBJ1-5; 7 nucleotides align to TRBD1. This CDR3 has 13 amino acids. Germline V gene sequence: CDR1 SQVTM, CDR2 ANQGSEA. J lost 4 bases, V lost 6 bases, and 6 bases had no gene match.

The V call is TRBV7-8, the J call TRBJ1-2, with D possibly TRBD1 on 5 matching bases. Germline CDR1 is SGHVS and CDR2 is FQNEAQ. The CDR3 runs 18 residues. Trimming left V 4 bases short and J 4 bases short, with 25 bases between. CDR3 nucleotides: TGTGCCAGCAGCTCCACGTTGTCGACAGCCACCTCTGGCTATGGCTACACCTTC. Translated: CASSSTLSTATSGYGYTF.

The chain carries TRBV18 and TRBJ1-2; D not certain. The V gene lost 7 bases and the J gene lost 0 bases, with 12 bases spanning the gap. This CDR3 is built from 14 residues. Germline V lookup: CDR1 KGHSH, CDR2 LQKENI. The CDR3 coding sequence is TGTGCCAGCTTAAGCGATCAGTCTAACTATGGCTACACCTTC. This sequence encodes CASLSDQSNYGYTF.